This record looks at one T cell receptor beta chain sequence and its context. Its antigen remains unknown. As to treatment: some 20 received Ad26.COV2.S at low or high dose, single or two shots; about 5 received placebo; per-sample allocation not given. Day 63 after the first vaccine or placebo injection was the time point for sampling. This specimen belongs to a study of Ad26.COV2.S vaccination and SARS-CoV-2 variants. Whole-study findings and limits: Recipients of vaccine and of placebo showed similar breadth of their non-spike TCR repertoires.

CDR1 LGHDT and CDR2 YNNKEL come from the germline V gene (reference sequence). J gave up 0 bases and V 3 bases, and 11 bases lay outside the gene matches. The CDR3 loop spans 19 amino acids. Repertoires were generated with immunoSEQ multiplex PCR, while TCRdb's copy carries only in-frame clones and drops some. Of roughly 320,000 clones listed, about 86% are singletons. The sequences come from peripheral blood, collected in a trial of Ad26.COV2.S vaccine versus placebo. The clonotype was recovered from a person between 18 and 65 years old who received the Ad26.COV2.S COVID-19 vaccine or a placebo. The rearrangement links TRBV3-1 (or the pseudogene TRBV3-2) to TRBJ2-2; TRBD2 matches at 9 bases. The CDR3 reads CASSHSRGGGPANTGELFF. DNA of the CDR3: TGTGCCAGCAGCCATTCCCGCGGGGGGGGCCCCGCGAACACCGGGGAGCTGTTTTTT.